Below are 26 T cell receptor beta chains sequenced from a single sample in a study of Ad26.COV2.S vaccination and SARS-CoV-2 variants. Treatment: some 19 received Ad26.COV2.S at low or high dose, single or two shots; a few received placebo; per-sample allocation not given. Samples were taken on day 63 after the first vaccine or placebo injection. Sequencing used immunoSEQ multiplex PCR; TCRdb keeps in-frame clones, though not all of them. Here the sample spans approximately 300,000 clones, 86% being singletons. The sequences come from peripheral blood, collected in a trial of Ad26.COV2.S vaccine versus placebo. Source of these receptors: a person between 18 and 60 years old who received the Ad26.COV2.S COVID-19 vaccine or a placebo.

The chain is built from TRBV5-4 and TRBJ1-3; D remains unclear. This CDR3 is 17 amino acids long. Trimming removed 0 bases from V and 0 bases from J, with 13 bases in between. Germline-derived CDR1 and CDR2 are SGHNT and YYREEE (reference sequence). The CDR3 is CASSLDGSTVSGNTIYF. DNA for the CDR3: TGTGCCAGCAGCTTGGATGGCTCTACAGTCTCTGGAAACACCATATATTTT.

J is TRBJ2-1 and V is TRBV12-3 or TRBV12-4, with no clear D. This CDR3 has 13 amino acids. Trimming removed 2 bases from V and 12 bases from J, with 14 bases in between. CDR3 DNA: TGTGCCAGCAGTTTATCAGGTACAATGAGGCAGTTCTTC. Its translation is CASSLSGTMRQFF.

The rearrangement links TRBV6-6 to TRBJ2-6; TRBD2 matches at 11 bases. The V gene's germline CDR1 is MNHNY and CDR2 SVGAGI (reference sequence). The CDR3 is 17 amino acids. The junction had 4 bases not matched to a gene; V was cut back by 5 bases and J by 1 base. CDR3 DNA: TGTGCCAGCAGTCGTAGCGGGGGGGCATCTGGGGCCAACGTCCTGACTTTC. It is translated as CASSRSGGASGANVLTF.

This clone turned up a few times. The V and J genes are TRBV5-1 and TRBJ1-4; the match to TRBD1 covers 8 bases. Germline values: CDR1 SGHRS, CDR2 YFSETQ. V was clipped by 4 bases and J by 11 bases; unmatched bases: 7. The CDR3 covers 13 residues. The CDR3, as DNA: TGCGCCAGCAGCCCTTCGACAGGGGACAAACTGTTTTTT. The encoded protein is CASSPSTGDKLFF.

The V gene is TRBV18, the J gene TRBJ2-5; D uncertain. CDR1 and CDR2 (germline): KGHSH, LQKENI. The CDR3 consists of 11 residues. V was cut by 0 bases and J by 5 bases, with 1 base left in between. This CDR3 reads CASSPPETQYF. The CDR3 DNA reads TGTGCCAGCTCACCACCGGAGACCCAGTACTTC.

The chain employs TRBV28 and TRBJ1-1, with D unresolved. This CDR3 has 12 residues. Germline assignment: CDR1 MDHEN and CDR2 SYDVKM. V lost 2 bases, J lost 5 bases, and 6 bases lay in between. This chain's CDR3 is CASSLARTEAFF. The CDR3 DNA sequence: TGTGCCAGCAGTTTAGCCCGGACTGAAGCTTTCTTT.

V and J are TRBV2 and TRBJ1-2; D call uncertain. CDR3 size: 10 residues. Trimming cost V 4 bases and J 6 bases, with 3 bases left between them. Germline-derived CDR1 and CDR2 are SNHLY and FYNNEI. Written as DNA, the CDR3 is TGTGCCAGCAGTGCTGATGGCTACACCTTC. This sequence encodes CASSADGYTF. Drawing the rest from reference TRBV2 and TRBJ1-2, the complete variable domain is EPEVTQTPSHQVTQMGQEVILRCVPISNHLYFYWYRQILGQKVEFLVSFYNNEISEKSEIFDDQFSVERPDGSNFTLKIRSTKLEDSAMYFCASSADGYTFGSGTRLTVV.

This clone was recorded a few times. DNA of the CDR3: TGTGCCAGCAGCTCGCGACAGTTCTCCCGGGGGCGTAAAGAGACCCAGTACTTC. This translates into CASSSRQFSRGRKETQYF. V is TRBV7-2 and J is TRBJ2-5, with D possibly called TRBD1 or TRBD2 (6 bases each). V was clipped by 4 bases and J by 3 bases, with 24 bases between them. This CDR3 has 18 amino acids. Germline CDR1 and CDR2: SGHTA and FQGNSA.

The chain couples TRBV7-3 to TRBJ2-1, with 13 positions matching TRBD2. CDR1 SGHTA and CDR2 FQGTGA come from the germline V gene. The V gene end was trimmed by 4 bases and the J gene end by 9 bases; junction bases not matched to a gene: 9. The CDR3 is 16 residues long. The chain's CDR3 is CASSSTSGGALSEQFF. CDR3 in DNA: TGTGCCAGCAGCTCTACTAGCGGGGGGGCGTTGAGTGAGCAGTTCTTC. Using reference TRBV7-3 and TRBJ2-1 for the parts outside the CDR3, the full variable domain is GAGVSQTPSNKVTEKGKYVELRCDPISGHTALYWYRQSLGQGPEFLIYFQGTGAADDSGLPNDRFFAVRPEGSVSTLKIQRTERGDSAVYLCASSSTSGGALSEQFFGPGTRLTVL.

The V and J genes are TRBV5-1 and TRBJ2-5; D is unclear. CDR3 length: 13 residues. Per the germline V gene, CDR1 is SGHRS and CDR2 is YFSETQ. Trimming left V 4 bases short and J 5 bases short, with 12 bases between. CDR3 sequence (DNA): TGCGCCAGCAGCCTACAGTCGGTTGAGACCCAGTACTTC. Translating gives CASSLQSVETQYF.

The rearrangement uses TRBV4-1 and TRBJ2-1; a weak D match, TRBD1 (6 bases). Looked up from germline, CDR1 is MGHRA and CDR2 is YSYEKL. Trimming stripped 6 bases from V and 5 bases from J, with 17 bases between. The CDR3 is made up of 15 amino acids. CDR3 protein: CASRNRVTENNEQFF. The CDR3 nucleotides are TGCGCCAGCAGGAACAGGGTAACGGAGAACAATGAGCAGTTCTTC.

This chain joins TRBV2 and TRBJ1-2; 7 bases are shared with TRBD1. V was pared by 2 bases and J by 5 bases, with 14 bases of the junction left unmatched. The germline CDR1 and CDR2 sequences are SNHLY and FYNNEI. The CDR3 loop spans 17 amino acids. The CDR3 spells CASSERAQGTGGYGYTF. The CDR3 region has the DNA TGTGCCAGCAGTGAAAGGGCACAGGGGACGGGTGGATATGGCTACACCTTC.

The chain is built from TRBV12-3 or TRBV12-4 and TRBJ2-7; 7 bases are a match to TRBD1. The V gene end was trimmed by 4 bases and the J gene end by 10 bases; junction bases not matched to a gene: 7. The CDR3 covers 12 residues. The CDR3 sequence is CASSSGQKRQYF. DNA for the CDR3: TGTGCCAGCAGTTCGGGACAGAAGAGACAGTACTTC.

Here the CDR3 reads CAWSTGRPNEKLFF. The CDR3 bases are TGTGCCTGGAGTACGGGACGGCCTAATGAAAAACTGTTTTTT. The rearrangement uses TRBV30 and TRBJ1-4, with TRBD1 as a possible D gene (5 bases). The germline V gene encodes CDR1 GTSNPN and CDR2 SVGIG (reference sequence). This CDR3 has 14 amino acids. Between the trimmed V and J ends, which lost 2 bases and 3 bases, there was a span of 10 bases.

The gene calls are TRBV29-1 and TRBJ2-7; D not certain. The CDR3 spans 11 residues. Trimming took 0 bases from V and 4 from J, leaving 4 bases between them. Germline CDR1 is SQVTM and CDR2 is ANQGSEA. The CDR3: CSVEDKYEQYF. For the CDR3, the DNA is TGCAGCGTTGAAGATAAGTACGAGCAGTACTTC.

V is TRBV9 and J is TRBJ2-1; the D gene is possibly TRBD1 (6 bases). There are 14 residues in the CDR3. V dropped 0 bases and J dropped 8 bases, with 12 bases sitting between them. The germline gives CDR1 SGDLS, CDR2 YYNGEE. CDR3 nucleotide sequence: TGTGCCAGCAGCGTAGAGGGCAGGGGATATGAGCAGTTCTTC. Amino acids: CASSVEGRGYEQFF.

This chain connects TRBV27 to TRBJ1-2; the match to TRBD1 covers 10 bases. The J segment lost 4 bases and the V segment lost 2 bases, leaving 4 bases of the junction unmatched. This CDR3 is built from 15 residues. CDR1 and CDR2 (germline): MNHEY, SMNVEV (reference sequence). As DNA, the CDR3 is TGTGCCAGCAGTTTAGACAGGGGGCACCTCTATGGCTACACCTTC. It specifies CASSLDRGHLYGYTF.

This clone was detected only a few times. The chain couples TRBV6-2 or TRBV6-3 to TRBJ2-7, with D perhaps TRBD1 (6 bases). With 2 bases removed from V and 4 bases from J, the gap between germline ends came to 21 bases. This CDR3 has 17 residues. Germline lookup yields CDR1 MNHEY and CDR2 SVGEGT. The DNA for the CDR3 is TGTGCCAGCAGTTACCCGACAACAGGGTTTGAACTGTACGAGCAGTACTTC. Its protein product is CASSYPTTGFELYEQYF.

The rearrangement joins TRBV5-1 to TRBJ1-2; possible D gene TRBD1, 6 bases. The germline CDR1 and CDR2 sequences are SGHRS and YFSETQ. This CDR3 region has 14 residues. V was cut by 5 bases and J by 4 bases, with 15 bases left in between. The DNA of the CDR3 is TGCGCCAGCAGGTCGACAGGCAGCATCTATGGCTACACCTTC. It translates to CASRSTGSIYGYTF.

This sequence joins TRBV19 and TRBJ1-1; D not certain. The CDR3 length is 14 residues. Germline CDR1 LNHDA, CDR2 SQIVND (reference sequence). Trimming pared 4 bases from V and 0 bases from J, leaving 9 bases between. CDR3 in amino acids: CASSKQNMNTEAFF. Here the CDR3 DNA reads TGTGCCAGTAGTAAACAGAATATGAACACTGAAGCTTTCTTT.

The gene calls are TRBV28 and TRBJ1-2; D not resolved. This CDR3 has 14 amino acids. With 8 bases removed from V and 7 bases from J, the gap between germline ends came to 20 bases. Germline V gene data show CDR1 as MDHEN and CDR2 as SYDVKM. The CDR3 region has the DNA TGTGCCAGCCAACGACACACGCCCCAGCTTGGCTACACCTTC. Amino acids: CASQRHTPQLGYTF.

The CDR3 DNA reads as TGTGCCAGCAGCTATGGTCCGGGTGAAGCTTTCTTT. Protein: CASSYGPGEAFF. The chain is built from TRBV5-6 and TRBJ1-1; unclear D gene. Germline-derived CDR1 and CDR2 are SGHDT and YYEEEE. The CDR3 extends over 12 amino acids. V was clipped by 3 bases and J by 7 bases, with 10 bases between them.

The chain employs TRBV5-4 and TRBJ2-7, with D tentatively TRBD2 (6 bases). The CDR3 loop spans 15 amino acids. Between the trimmed V and J ends, which lost 4 bases and 1 base, there was a span of 15 bases. Germline V lookup: CDR1 SGHNT, CDR2 YYREEE (reference sequence). CDR3 DNA sequence: TGTGCCAGCAGCGCGGCCGGGACTGGATCCTACGAGCAGTACTTC. Translation gives CASSAAGTGSYEQYF.

J is TRBJ2-1 and V is TRBV3-1 (or the pseudogene TRBV3-2); D possibly corresponds to TRBD2 (5 bases). V dropped 3 bases and J dropped 0 bases, with 9 bases sitting between them. Germline V gives CDR1 LGHDT, CDR2 YNNKEL (reference sequence). CDR3 length: 15 residues. The CDR3 nucleotides read TGTGCCAGCAGCCACGGCGGGTCCTCCTACAATGAGCAGTTCTTC. Translating gives CASSHGGSSYNEQFF.

The gene calls are TRBV6-6 and TRBJ1-5; a weak D match, TRBD1 (5 bases). Germline CDR1 reads MNHNY; CDR2 reads SVGAGI (reference sequence). This CDR3 comprises 14 residues. Trimming took off 6 bases at V and 7 bases at J, with 16 bases between the two ends. In DNA, the CDR3 is TGTGCCAGCAGGGGGAGAGGGGAGTGGCAGCCCCAGCATTTT. Amino acid sequence: CASRGRGEWQPQHF.

J is TRBJ2-7 and V is TRBV11-2, with 10 bases that match TRBD1. Germline trimming cut 5 bases from V and 7 bases from J; bases unmatched to any gene: 11. Germline-derived CDR1 and CDR2 are SGHAT and FQNNGV. The CDR3 runs to 15 residues. CDR3 region: CASSPPGQGMGEQYF. CDR3 DNA: TGTGCCAGCAGCCCTCCGGGACAGGGGATGGGGGAGCAGTACTTC. Combining the CDR3 with reference TRBV11-2 and TRBJ2-7 gives the whole variable domain EAGVAQSPRYKIIEKRQSVAFWCNPISGHATLYWYQQILGQGPKLLIQFQNNGVVDDSQLPKDRFSAERLKGVDSTLKIQPAKLEDSAVYLCASSPPGQGMGEQYFGPGTRLTVT.